Following are 23 T cell receptor beta chains from one sample sequenced in a study of T cell repertoires in cytomegalovirus infection. A single record per CDR3 protein comes from TCRdb applying MiXCR to the reads. Found here are around 300,000 distinct CDR3 sequences, approximately 22% of them singletons; the top ten hold approximately 19%. Their antigens remain unidentified. The input for sequencing was cultured PBMCs, taken from culture after CMV antigen stimulation. Source of these receptors: a human donor in good health (CMV status not recorded). Some clones in this sample may be carry-over from other donors' samples.

In this sample, this clonotype turned up many times. This chain links TRBV5-5 with TRBJ2-7; D is possibly TRBD1 (5 bases). Trimming removed 7 bases from V and 0 bases from J, with 17 bases in between. CDR1 is SGHKS, CDR2 YYEKEE, per germline (reference sequence). This CDR3 comprises 15 residues. CDR3 sequence: CASLISGPRSYEQYV. As DNA, the CDR3 is TGTGCCAGCTTAATATCAGGGCCCCGCTCCTACGAGCAGTACGTC.

This rearrangement joins TRBV6-5 to TRBJ2-7, with TRBD1 identical over 7 bases. CDR3 length: 16 amino acids. With 0 bases clipped from V and 3 bases from J, the junction kept 8 bases outside the gene matches. Germline CDR1 reads MNHEY; CDR2 reads SVGAGI. Here the CDR3 DNA reads TGTGCCAGCAGTTACTCGATTGAGGGGGCGTTCTACGAGCAGTACGTC. This gives the protein CASSYSIEGAFYEQYV.

This clonotype was recorded at least ten times. CDR3 coding DNA: TGTGCCAGCGGGGGGGTGTCATTCAATCAGCCCCAGCATTTT. Its translation: CASGGVSFNQPQHF. The chain recombines TRBV28 with TRBJ1-5; D might be TRBD1 (5 bases). The CDR3 extends over 14 amino acids. V was clipped by 8 bases and J by 3 bases, with 14 bases between them. CDR1 MDHEN and CDR2 SYDVKM come from the germline V gene.

The chain joins TRBV19 to TRBJ1-2; TRBD1 matches at 7 bases. Per the germline V gene, CDR1 is LNHDA and CDR2 is SQIVND (reference sequence). V gave up 8 bases and J gave up 5 bases; unmatched junction bases: 5. This CDR3 is built from 12 residues. This CDR3 is CASQDRNYGYTF. The CDR3 DNA sequence: TGTGCCAGTCAGGACAGGAATTATGGCTACACCTTC.

In its sample, this clonotype was seen many times. V is TRBV7-2 and J is TRBJ1-3; D is unresolved. The CDR3 covers 16 residues. Trimming cost V 5 bases and J 0 bases, with 14 bases left between them. Germline CDR1 and CDR2: SGHTA and FQGNSA. The CDR3 bases are TGTGCCAGCAGCCCCGAAGGTCTCGTCTCTGGAAACACCATATATTTT. Its translation: CASSPEGLVSGNTIYF.

This clonotype was seen ten or more times. The V and J genes are TRBV5-6 and TRBJ2-1, with D uncertain. The CDR3 is made up of 16 amino acids. From germline, CDR1 is SGHDT and CDR2 YYEEEE. Trimming pared 4 bases from V and 3 bases from J, leaving 17 bases between. The CDR3: CASSPQEPKFYNEQFF. CDR3 nucleotides: TGTGCCAGCAGCCCCCAGGAGCCCAAATTCTACAATGAGCAGTTCTTC.

This clonotype was counted many times. This chain joins TRBV7-2 and TRBJ2-5, with 13 bases identical to TRBD2. Looked up from germline, CDR1 is SGHTA and CDR2 is FQGNSA. Trimming took 5 bases from V and 5 from J; bases not matched to a gene: 17. The CDR3 extends over 19 amino acids. The CDR3 loop is CASSNTPGLAGRLGETQYF. DNA of the CDR3: TGTGCCAGCAGCAACACCCCGGGACTAGCGGGAAGATTGGGGGAGACCCAGTACTTC. Combining the CDR3 with reference TRBV7-2 and TRBJ2-5 gives the whole variable domain GAGVSQSPSNKVTEKGKDVELRCDPISGHTALYWYRQSLGQGLEFLIYFQGNSAPDKSGLPSDRFSAERTGGSVSTLTIQRTQQEDSAVYLCASSNTPGLAGRLGETQYFGPGTRLLVL.

The chain uses TRBV19 and TRBJ1-5, with 8 bases aligning to TRBD1. Germline CDR1 is LNHDA and CDR2 is SQIVND (reference sequence). The CDR3 runs to 17 residues. V was clipped by 5 bases and J by 2 bases; unmatched bases: 11. The CDR3 nucleotides read TGTGCCAGTAGTGAGGACAGGGCATCAGGCGGCAATCAGCCCCAGCATTTT. This sequence encodes CASSEDRASGGNQPQHF.

The chain combines TRBV18 with TRBJ1-1; D remains ambiguous. The CDR3 contains 16 residues. V gave up 2 bases and J gave up 0 bases, with 13 bases separating them. Germline assignment: CDR1 KGHSH and CDR2 LQKENI. The DNA for the CDR3 is TGTGCCAGCTCACCAGGAGAGATACAACTGAACACTGAAGCTTTCTTT. It is translated as CASSPGEIQLNTEAFF.

The table lists this clonotype with a few counts. The rearrangement links TRBV19 to TRBJ2-1, with D hard to call. Germline V gene sequence: CDR1 LNHDA, CDR2 SQIVND (reference sequence). The CDR3 consists of 12 residues. V lost 3 bases to trimming and J lost 7 bases, with 7 bases between them. CDR3 sequence reads: CASSIKPNEQFF. DNA for the CDR3: TGTGCCAGTAGTATTAAGCCTAATGAGCAGTTCTTC. The whole variable domain, remainder taken from reference TRBV19 and TRBJ2-1, is DGGITQSPKYLFRKEGQNVTLSCEQNLNHDAMYWYRQDPGQGLRLIYYSQIVNDFQKGDIAEGYSVSREKKESFPLTVTSAQKNPTAFYLCASSIKPNEQFFGPGTRLTVL.

The V call is TRBV27, the J call TRBJ1-2; perhaps TRBD1 as D (5 bases). V was clipped by 5 bases and J by 6 bases, with 16 bases between them. This CDR3 is 14 amino acids long. Germline lookup yields CDR1 MNHEY and CDR2 SMNVEV (reference sequence). The CDR3 DNA follows: TGTGCCAGCAGTGGAAGGGGACTTATACATGGCTACACCTTC. This codes for CASSGRGLIHGYTF.

Notes on this clonotype: One end of the junction varies from germline; a read error may be responsible. This CDR3 reads CVSSQWVTEAFF. The CDR3 DNA sequence: TGTGTCAGCAGCCAGTGGGTCACTGAAGCTTTCTTT. This rearrangement joins TRBV7-2 to TRBJ1-1; no reliable D call. CDR1 and CDR2 (germline): SGHTA, FQGNSA. CDR3 size: 12 residues.

The V gene is TRBV5-1, the J gene TRBJ2-4; either TRBD1 or TRBD2 may supply D (5 bases each). Germline V CDR1 and CDR2: SGHRS, YFSETQ. This CDR3 contains 13 residues. Trimming pared 0 bases from V and 13 bases from J, leaving 14 bases between. In DNA, the CDR3 is TGCGCCAGCAGCTTGGCGGGACCCCGGGAACAGTACTTC. This gives the protein CASSLAGPREQYF.

This chain joins TRBV12-3 or TRBV12-4 and TRBJ1-1, with a tentative D call TRBD1 (6 bases). V lost 5 bases to trimming and J lost 6 bases, with 13 bases between them. The CDR3 sequence is 13 residues long. Here the CDR3 reads CASSLGQIPEAFF. CDR3 bases: TGTGCCAGCAGTCTCGGACAGATCCCTGAAGCTTTCTTT.

Concerning this clonotype: Possible read error: a much larger clone is one base away. The rearrangement uses TRBV7-9 and TRBJ2-1; a possible D gene is TRBD1 (6 bases). In germline, CDR1 is SEHNR, CDR2 FQNEAQ (reference sequence). This CDR3 contains 18 residues. Written as DNA, the CDR3 is TGTGCCAGCAGCTTAGGTTTCGGCGGTCAGGGGTCCTACATTGAGCAGTTCTTC. It translates to CASSLGFGGQGSYIEQFF.

This clonotype was detected ten times or more. The V gene is TRBV6-2 or TRBV6-3, the J gene TRBJ1-5; 8 nucleotides align to TRBD1. Germline CDR1 is MNHEY and CDR2 is SVGEGT. The CDR3 contains 14 residues. With 7 bases clipped from V and 5 bases from J, the junction kept 7 bases outside the gene matches. The CDR3 nucleotides read TGTGCCAGCAAACGGGGACAGGCCTATCAGCCCCAGCATTTT. Amino acids: CASKRGQAYQPQHF.

This clonotype was counted only a few times. This chain uses TRBV6-2 or TRBV6-3 with TRBJ2-3, with D tentatively TRBD1 or TRBD2 (5 bases each). Germline CDR1 MNHEY, CDR2 SVGEGT. Between the trimmed V and J ends, which lost 4 bases and 0 bases, there was a span of 20 bases. The CDR3 totals 18 residues. The CDR3 sequence is CASSSQVWGWPSTDTQYF. The CDR3 DNA reads as TGTGCCAGCAGTTCACAGGTTTGGGGGTGGCCTAGCACAGATACGCAGTATTTT.

The rearrangement links TRBV4-1 to TRBJ1-1; 11 bases align to TRBD1. CDR3 size: 19 residues. CDR1 is MGHRA and CDR2 is YSYEKL in the germline V gene. V lost 4 bases to trimming and J lost 0 bases; unmatched junction nucleotides: 13. In DNA form, the CDR3 reads TGCGCCAGCAGCCGAGGGACAGGGGGTAGAAAGCCCTTGAACACTGAAGCTTTCTTT. This encodes CASSRGTGGRKPLNTEAFF.

J is TRBJ1-6 and V is TRBV11-2; D is uncertain. V was clipped by 5 bases and J by 9 bases, with 17 bases between them. The CDR3 contains 15 residues. CDR1 and CDR2 from the germline V gene are SGHAT and FQNNGV. CDR3: CASSPMPLRGSPLHF. CDR3 nucleotides: TGTGCCAGCAGCCCCATGCCCCTTAGAGGTTCACCCCTCCACTTT.

This clonotype was counted between two and nine times. The V gene is TRBV28, the J gene TRBJ2-1, with D perhaps matching TRBD2 (6 bases). The CDR3 is 15 amino acids. Per germline, CDR1 MDHEN and CDR2 SYDVKM. The V end was cut by 8 bases, the J end by 0 bases, with 14 bases between. The DNA for the CDR3 is TGTGCCAGCGGGATTCTAGCGTACTCCTACAATGAGCAGTTCTTC. This translates into CASGILAYSYNEQFF. Based on the CDR3 plus reference TRBV28 and TRBJ2-1, the full variable domain is DVKVTQSSRYLVKRTGEKVFLECVQDMDHENMFWYRQDPGLGLRLIYFSYDVKMKEKGDIPEGYSVSREKKERFSLILESASTNQTSMYLCASGILAYSYNEQFFGPGTRLTVL.

This clonotype was seen many times. The J gene is TRBJ2-3, the V gene TRBV7-2; the match to TRBD2 covers 7 bases. CDR3 length: 15 amino acids. Per germline, CDR1 SGHTA and CDR2 FQGNSA. Trimming took 2 bases from V and 1 from J; bases not matched to a gene: 3. The CDR3 sequence is CASSLSGKGTDTQYF. For the CDR3, the DNA is TGTGCCAGCAGCTTAAGCGGGAAGGGCACAGATACGCAGTATTTT.

This sequence joins TRBV5-8 and TRBJ2-3; a possible D gene is TRBD2 (6 bases). Per germline, CDR1 SGHTS and CDR2 YDEGEE. The CDR3 has 16 residues. V was trimmed by 2 bases and J by 0 bases, leaving 13 bases between them. The CDR3 nucleotides read TGTGCCAGCAGCTTTACCGGGACTTCCAGCACAGATACGCAGTATTTT. Amino acids: CASSFTGTSSTDTQYF.

The chain couples TRBV7-9 to TRBJ1-2; D ambiguous. The CDR3 sequence is 14 residues long. CDR1 SEHNR and CDR2 FQNEAQ come from the germline V gene (reference sequence). V was cut by 2 bases and J by 6 bases, with 13 bases left in between. The CDR3 loop is CASSLIEYGDGYTF. DNA for the CDR3: TGTGCCAGCAGCTTAATAGAGTATGGGGATGGCTACACCTTC.